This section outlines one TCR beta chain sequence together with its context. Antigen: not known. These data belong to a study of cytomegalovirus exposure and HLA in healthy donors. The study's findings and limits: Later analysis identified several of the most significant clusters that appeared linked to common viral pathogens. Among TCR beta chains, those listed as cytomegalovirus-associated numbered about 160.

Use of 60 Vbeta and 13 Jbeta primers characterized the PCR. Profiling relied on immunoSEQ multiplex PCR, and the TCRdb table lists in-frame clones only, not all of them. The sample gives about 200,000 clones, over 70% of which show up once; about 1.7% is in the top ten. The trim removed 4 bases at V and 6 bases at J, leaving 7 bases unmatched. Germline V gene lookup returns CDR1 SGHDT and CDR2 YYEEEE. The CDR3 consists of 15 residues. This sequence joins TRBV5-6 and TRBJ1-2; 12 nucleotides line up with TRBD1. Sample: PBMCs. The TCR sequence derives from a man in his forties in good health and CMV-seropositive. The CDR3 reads CASSKTGTGGDGYTF. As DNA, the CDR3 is TGTGCCAGCAGCAAAACCGGGACAGGGGGCGATGGCTACACCTTC.